This entry is about one TCR beta chain. No antigen is known for it. Method: immunoSEQ multiplex PCR; TCRdb's copy keeps in-frame clones and lacks some. The sample gives about 2,800 clones, 91% of which show up once; 1.5% to 2% is in the top ten. This specimen belongs to a study of stem cell transplantation in POMP-related autoinflammatory disease. Study results and limitations: Across all analyzed T-cell subsets, patients with PRAID tended toward reduced diversity and increased clonality.

V lost 0 bases, J lost 0 bases, and 7 bases lay in between. Germline-derived CDR1 and CDR2 are SGDLS and YYNGEE. This CDR3 has 15 residues. Prominent immunodeficiency with autoinflammation defined PRAID. This sequence was found in a human patient with POMP-related autoinflammation and immune dysregulation (PRAID). Some T cells may arise from the graft donor. This chain connects TRBV9 to TRBJ1-3; no clear D gene. The sample in question was CD4+ follicular helper T cells (Tfh) from PBMCs, obtained after stem cell transplantation. DNA for the CDR3: TGTGCCAGCAGCGTAGACAGTGACTCTGGAAACACCATATATTTT. Its protein is CASSVDSDSGNTIYF.